The rows below give T cell receptor beta chains drawn from one sample of a study of CD8+ T cells in alopecia areata. The table came from immunoSEQ multiplex PCR; TCRdb's copy has only in-frame clones and leaves some out. The sample shows more than 150,000 clones, approximately 56% of them seen only once. The starting material was CD4+ T cells sorted from blood, obtained at week 0. These receptors were obtained from a human donor with alopecia areata. Each CDR3 is given with its conserved first and last residue. A D gene is named only where the DNA matches it firmly. Rows may omit the clone size; those that give it use once, few, many or a size class.

clone_size j_call d_call v_call cdr3_nt cdr3_aa
once TRBJ1-1 . TRBV11-3 TGTGCCAGCAGCAAGCGGGGGGGCACGGGTAGCACTGAAGCTTTCTTT CASSKRGGTGSTEAFF
. TRBJ2-4 TRBD1 TRBV5-6 TGTGCCAGCAGTATAGGGACAGGGGAAAACATTCAGTACTTC CASSIGTGENIQYF
. TRBJ2-3 TRBD1 TRBV29-1 TGCAGCGGGAGTGGGGCAGGGGGCGGTTCCACAGATACGCAGTATTTT CSGSGAGGGSTDTQYF
. TRBJ2-1 . TRBV30 TGTGCCTGGAGTGCCCGAGCGCCTAATGAGCAGTTCTTC CAWSARAPNEQFF
. TRBJ1-2 TRBD1 TRBV27 TGTGCCAGCAGTTTGGGGTCAGGGGGCGGCTACACCTTC CASSLGSGGGYTF
few TRBJ1-2 . TRBV5-6 TGTGCCAGCAGCTTGGGTGGGGCCTCCACCTTC CASSLGGASTF
. TRBJ2-5 TRBD1 TRBV29-1 TGCAGCGTTGCAAGGGACAGAAAAGAGACCCAGTACTTC CSVARDRKETQYF
few TRBJ2-7 . TRBV29-1 TGCAGCGTTGTGTCAAGCGGAAGTCAGTACTTC CSVVSSGSQYF
. TRBJ1-2 . TRBV30 TGTGCCTGGGGCGCGGGGGCCCAATATGGCTACACCTTC CAWGAGAQYGYTF
. TRBJ2-1 TRBD1 TRBV11-2 TGTGCCAGCAGCTTATTTGACAGGGGGGGGAGCAATGAGCAGTTCTTC CASSLFDRGGSNEQFF
. TRBJ2-3 . TRBV7-9 TGTGCCAGCAGCCTACCTAGGGATACGCAGTATTTT CASSLPRDTQYF
. TRBJ1-6 TRBD1 TRBV23-1 TGCGCCAGCAGTCGAGCAGGGGGCGTTTCACCCCTCCACTTT CASSRAGGVSPLHF
once TRBJ2-7 TRBD1 TRBV7-2 TGTGCCAGCAGCTTAGAAAGGACAGGGCCCCCAGGATCCTACGAGCAGTACTTC CASSLERTGPPGSYEQYF
. TRBJ2-2 . TRBV7-3 TGTGCCAGCAGCTTAGAGAGAACCGGGGAGCTGTTTTTT CASSLERTGELFF
. TRBJ2-5 . TRBV7-8 TGTGCCAGCAGCTTAGCGGGTCAGGCCCAGTACTTC CASSLAGQAQYF
few TRBJ2-1 TRBD1 TRBV5-1 TGCGCCAGCAGCGAATGGACAGGAATCAATGAGCAGTTCTTC CASSEWTGINEQFF
. TRBJ2-3 . TRBV5-1 TGCGCCAGCAGCTTGATTCGGGGGCCTAGCACAGATACGCAGTATTTT CASSLIRGPSTDTQYF
. TRBJ2-7 TRBD1 TRBV27 TGTGCCAGCAGTCCAACCGGGACAGGGCGTGAGCAGTACTTC CASSPTGTGREQYF
. TRBJ2-7 . TRBV5-6 TGTGCCAGCAGCTTGGTCTCCGAGCAGTACTTC CASSLVSEQYF
. TRBJ1-6 TRBD1 TRBV10-3 TGTGCCATCAGCGGGACAGACCCTGGGAATTCACCCCTCCACTTT CAISGTDPGNSPLHF
few TRBJ1-6 . TRBV5-1 TGCGCCAGCAGCTTCGGACAGAATTCACCCCTCCACTTT CASSFGQNSPLHF
. TRBJ2-3 . TRBV29-1 TGCAGCGTTGAAGTTCTTGCAGGCGAAACAGATACGCAGTATTTT CSVEVLAGETDTQYF
once TRBJ2-7 . TRBV10-3 TGTGCCATCAGTGATGGGGGTAGCTACGAGCAGTACTTC CAISDGGSYEQYF
. TRBJ2-3 TRBD2 TRBV2 TGTGCCACCCTAGCGGGGGGAGGAGATACGCAGTATTTT CATLAGGGDTQYF
. TRBJ1-6 TRBD1 TRBV30 TGTGCCTGGAGGTCCGGGACAGGGGTTTCACCCCTCCACTTT CAWRSGTGVSPLHF
. TRBJ1-2 TRBD1 TRBV27 TGTGCCAGCAGTTTGCGGGACAGGGGAAACTATGGCTACACCTTC CASSLRDRGNYGYTF
. TRBJ1-1 . TRBV25-1 TGTGCCAGCACAACCACAGGGAGGACCACTGAAGCTTTCTTT CASTTTGRTTEAFF
. TRBJ2-7 . TRBV29-1 TGCAGCGTTGAAAAGGACACCGGTTACGAGCAGTACTTC CSVEKDTGYEQYF
. TRBJ2-4 TRBD1 TRBV29-1 TGCAGCGTTGCAAAAAGACCGGGACAGGGGGATAACATTCAGTACTTC CSVAKRPGQGDNIQYF
. TRBJ1-2 . TRBV5-6 TGTGCCAGCAGCCCCTTGGGCGGAATCTACTATGGCTACACCTTC CASSPLGGIYYGYTF
few TRBJ2-7 . TRBV6-5 TGTGCCAGCAGGTTGACAGGACCCTCCTACGAGCAGTACTTC CASRLTGPSYEQYF